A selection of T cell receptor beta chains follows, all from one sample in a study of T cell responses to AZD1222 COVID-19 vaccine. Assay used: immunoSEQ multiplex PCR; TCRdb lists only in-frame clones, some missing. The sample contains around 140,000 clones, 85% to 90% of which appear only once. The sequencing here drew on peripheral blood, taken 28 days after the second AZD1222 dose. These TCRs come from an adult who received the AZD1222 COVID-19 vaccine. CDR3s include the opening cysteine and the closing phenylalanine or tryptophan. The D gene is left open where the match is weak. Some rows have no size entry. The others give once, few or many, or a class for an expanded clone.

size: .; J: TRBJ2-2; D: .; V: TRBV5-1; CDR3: CASSRLQEAGELFF
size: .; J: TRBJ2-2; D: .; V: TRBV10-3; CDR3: CAISETTGENTGELFF
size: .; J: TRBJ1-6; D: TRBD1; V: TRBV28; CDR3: CASRPNRGALISNSPLHF
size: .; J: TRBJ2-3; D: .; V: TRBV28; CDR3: CASSLLSITDTQYF
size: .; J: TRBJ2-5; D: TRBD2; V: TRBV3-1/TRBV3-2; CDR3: CASSQSLMGTSWPQDF
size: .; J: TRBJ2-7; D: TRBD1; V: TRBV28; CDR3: CASSQLTGREQYF
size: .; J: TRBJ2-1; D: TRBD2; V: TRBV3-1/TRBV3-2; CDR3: CASSLAGGRAYNEQFF
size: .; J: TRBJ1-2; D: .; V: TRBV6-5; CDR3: CASSQPGTYGYTF
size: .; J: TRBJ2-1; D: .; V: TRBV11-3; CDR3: CASSFTRSNEQFF
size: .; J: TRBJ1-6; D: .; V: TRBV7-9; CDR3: CASTWDGSNSPLHF
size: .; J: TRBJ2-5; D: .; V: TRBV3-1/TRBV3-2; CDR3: CASSSMRYRETQYF
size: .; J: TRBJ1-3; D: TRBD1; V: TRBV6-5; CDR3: CASSDGTGTGNTIYF
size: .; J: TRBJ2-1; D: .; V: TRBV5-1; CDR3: CASSVGGEYGEQFF
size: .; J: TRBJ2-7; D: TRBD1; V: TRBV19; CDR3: CASSPTDRVAYEQYF
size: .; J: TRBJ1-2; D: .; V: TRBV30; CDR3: CALRDTSNYGYTF
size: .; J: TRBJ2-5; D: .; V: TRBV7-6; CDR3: CASSLGPQEAQYF
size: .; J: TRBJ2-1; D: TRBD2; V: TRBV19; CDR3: CASSDGTSGGLSEQFF
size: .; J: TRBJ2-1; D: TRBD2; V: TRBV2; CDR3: CASSGGLVSYNEQFF
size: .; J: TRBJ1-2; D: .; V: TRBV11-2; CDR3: CASSFTEAGGYTF
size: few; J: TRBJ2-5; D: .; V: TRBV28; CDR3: CASSLAGSETQYF
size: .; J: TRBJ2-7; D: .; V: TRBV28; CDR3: CASSSLRLLSYEQYF
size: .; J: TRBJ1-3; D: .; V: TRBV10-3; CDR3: CAISPGGAGNTIYF
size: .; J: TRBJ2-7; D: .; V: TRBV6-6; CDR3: CASSYSGGTSSYEQYF
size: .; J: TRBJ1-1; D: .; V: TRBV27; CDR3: CASSFGRAETEAFF
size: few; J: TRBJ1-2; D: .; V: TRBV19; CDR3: CASSNPAARGYGYTF
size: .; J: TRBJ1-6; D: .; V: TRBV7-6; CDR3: CASSLSRSYNSPLHF
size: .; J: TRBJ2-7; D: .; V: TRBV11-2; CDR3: CASTNGLISYEQYF
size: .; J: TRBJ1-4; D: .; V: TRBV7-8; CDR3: CASSSRGATNEKLFF
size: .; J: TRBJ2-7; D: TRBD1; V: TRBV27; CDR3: CASSPEGGTGAYEQYF
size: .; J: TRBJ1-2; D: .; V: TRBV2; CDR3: CASSEALNKGYTF
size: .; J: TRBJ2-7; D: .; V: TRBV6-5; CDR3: CASSGTSFYEQYF
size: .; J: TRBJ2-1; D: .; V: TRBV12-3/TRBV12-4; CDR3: CASSSGPGNEQFF
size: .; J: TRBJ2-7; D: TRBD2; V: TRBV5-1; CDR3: CASSLTSGGSYEQYF
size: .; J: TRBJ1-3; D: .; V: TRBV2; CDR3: CASSEGGPGTIYF
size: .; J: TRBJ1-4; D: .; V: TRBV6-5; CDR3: CASSLQGNNEKLFF
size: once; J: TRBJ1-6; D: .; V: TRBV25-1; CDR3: CASRDATGYSPLHF